This T cell receptor beta chain was identified during a study of blood T cell repertoires in COVID-19. The table came from immunoSEQ multiplex PCR; TCRdb's copy has only in-frame clones and leaves some out. The sample has 55,000 to 75,000 clones, about 90% seen once. CDR3 length equals 15 residues. J was trimmed by 6 bases and V by 4 bases; bases with no gene match: 9. The germline gives CDR1 SNHLY, CDR2 FYNNEI. The J gene is TRBJ1-2, the V gene TRBV2, with TRBD1 matching 9 bases. The clonotype was recovered from a man aged 60 to 75 with acute or convalescent COVID-19. Specimen: peripheral blood. CDR3 coding DNA: TGTGCCAGCAGTGTTTTTGTCGGGACAGGGAATGGCTACACCTTC. It is translated as CASSVFVGTGNGYTF.